This record concerns one TCR beta chain sequence. Its antigen is unknown. Time point given: cycle 4 day 1 (C4D1), after 5 to 7 weeks of nivolumab. Relapse after autologous stem cell transplantation occurred in every patient, and brentuximab vedotin exposure varied. The study isolated CD8+ T cells from thawed PBMCs by magnetic negative selection. Complete response, partial response or progressive disease was each patient's best response. The data stem from a study of PD-1 blockade in classical Hodgkin lymphoma. Study results and limitations: At baseline, newly diagnosed patients reportedly showed less TCR diversity than healthy donors. The study found complete responders had baseline diversity similar to newly diagnosed patients. Nivolumab initiated under 1 year post-ASCT led to patient exclusion.

Produced via immunoSEQ multiplex PCR; TCRdb's table is partial and in-frame only. The sample lists about 15,000 clones, about nine tenths occurring once. Trimming took off 5 bases at V and 0 bases at J, with 5 bases between the two ends. This CDR3 comprises 12 residues. Germline-derived CDR1 and CDR2 are MDHEN and SYDVKM. The chain links TRBV28 to TRBJ2-7; D gene uncertain. The sequencing here drew on CD8+ T cells from blood, taken before the fourth cycle of nivolumab. The source of this sequence is a human donor with classical Hodgkin lymphoma. CDR3: CASSPDSYEQYF. DNA for the CDR3: TGTGCCAGCAGTCCGGACTCCTACGAGCAGTACTTC.